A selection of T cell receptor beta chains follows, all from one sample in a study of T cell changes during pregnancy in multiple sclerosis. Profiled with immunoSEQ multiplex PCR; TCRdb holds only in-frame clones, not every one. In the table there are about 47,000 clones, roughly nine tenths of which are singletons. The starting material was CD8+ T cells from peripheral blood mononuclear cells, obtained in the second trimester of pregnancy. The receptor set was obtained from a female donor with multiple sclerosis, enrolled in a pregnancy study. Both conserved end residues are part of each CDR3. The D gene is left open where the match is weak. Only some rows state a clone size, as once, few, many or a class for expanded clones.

CASSVRGGAVNNEQFF	TGTGCCAGCAGCGTGAGGGGGGGGGCTGTAAACAATGAGCAGTTCTTC	NA	NA	TRBV9	TRBJ2-1
CASSSQGSGANVLTF	TGTGCCAGCAGCTCACAGGGCTCTGGGGCCAACGTCCTGACTTTC	NA	NA	TRBV5-6	TRBJ2-6
CASSLARGAGETQYF	TGTGCTAGCAGCTTAGCTCGGGGGGCAGGAGAGACCCAGTACTTC	NA	NA	TRBV7-7	TRBJ2-5
CASSPDQGSVSYGYTF	TGTGCCAGCAGTCCGGACCAGGGTTCAGTGAGCTATGGCTACACCTTC	NA	NA	TRBV27	TRBJ1-2
CASSRTGGPQETQYF	TGTGCCAGCAGCCGTACAGGGGGTCCCCAAGAGACCCAGTACTTC	NA	TRBD1	TRBV7-3	TRBJ2-5
CASSLGGPNQPQHF	TGTGCCAGCAGCTTAGGGGGTCCAAATCAGCCCCAGCATTTT	few	NA	TRBV5-6	TRBJ1-5
CASSPPEGEREWDEQFF	TGTGCCAGCAGCCCCCCGGAGGGTGAGCGGGAGTGGGATGAGCAGTTCTTC	NA	TRBD2	TRBV7-9	TRBJ2-1
CASSIERGQGPNSPLHF	TGTGCCAGTAGTATAGAAAGAGGGCAGGGGCCCAATTCACCCCTCCACTTT	NA	NA	TRBV19	TRBJ1-6
CASSVGGGANYGYTF	TGTGCCAGCAGCGTAGGTGGTGGAGCTAACTATGGCTACACCTTC	NA	NA	TRBV9	TRBJ1-2
CASSYGQGSPLEQYF	TGTGCCAGCAGTTACGGGCAGGGCTCCCCCTTGGAGCAGTACTTC	once	NA	TRBV6-5	TRBJ2-7
CASRTPSGIMNTEAFF	TGTGCCAGCAGGACACCCTCGGGGATCATGAACACTGAAGCTTTCTTT	NA	NA	TRBV2	TRBJ1-1
CASSWETGNTQYF	TGTGCCAGCAGTTGGGAGACAGGGAATACGCAGTATTTT	NA	TRBD1	TRBV27	TRBJ2-3
CASSPAGVNTEAFF	TGTGCCAGCAGCCCAGCGGGGGTTAACACTGAAGCTTTCTTT	NA	NA	TRBV27	TRBJ1-1
CASSDSGGSNTGELFF	TGTGCCAGCAGTGACTCGGGGGGAAGTAACACCGGGGAGCTGTTTTTT	NA	NA	TRBV6-4	TRBJ2-2
CASSTLEYTQYF	TGTGCCAGCAGCACGTTGGAGTATACGCAGTATTTT	NA	NA	TRBV7-9	TRBJ2-3
CASSLAARGGSYEQYF	TGTGCCAGCAGCTTAGCGGCGCGGGGGGGATCCTACGAGCAGTACTTC	NA	TRBD2	TRBV7-8	TRBJ2-7
CASSSRTGYYEQYF	TGTGCCAGTAGTTCCCGGACGGGGTACTACGAGCAGTACTTC	NA	NA	TRBV19	TRBJ2-7
CASTLSRVQFF	TGCGCCAGCACGCTATCACGGGTGCAGTTCTTC	NA	NA	TRBV5-1	TRBJ2-1
CATVGLNSGANVLTF	TGTGCCACCGTGGGCCTCAACTCTGGGGCCAACGTCCTGACTTTC	NA	NA	TRBV5-6	TRBJ2-6
CASARQGNYGYTF	TGTGCCAGCGCAAGACAGGGGAACTATGGCTACACCTTC	NA	TRBD1	TRBV7-8	TRBJ1-2
CAISELASGTGELFF	TGTGCCATCAGTGAGTTGGCTAGCGGAACCGGGGAGCTGTTTTTT	NA	TRBD2	TRBV10-3	TRBJ2-2
CASRRSQEAGELFF	TGTGCCAGCAGACGGTCGCAGGAGGCTGGGGAGCTGTTTTTT	NA	NA	TRBV6-1	TRBJ2-2
CASSIAVLGLEEGTDTQYF	TGTGCCAGTAGTATAGCTGTTTTGGGACTAGAAGAGGGCACAGATACGCAGTATTTT	NA	TRBD2	TRBV19	TRBJ2-3